One sample yielded the 22 T cell receptor beta chains listed below, sequenced in a study of blood T cell repertoires in COVID-19. The table came from immunoSEQ multiplex PCR; TCRdb's copy has only in-frame clones and leaves some out. The sample holds approximately 100,000 clones, 85% seen once. The sample consisted of peripheral blood. The source is a man at least 80 years old with acute or convalescent COVID-19.

This chain links TRBV24-1 with TRBJ2-5; 14 positions match TRBD2. The germline CDR1 and CDR2 sequences are KGHDR and SFDVKD. The J segment lost 4 bases and the V segment lost 1 base, leaving 7 bases of the junction unmatched. This CDR3 is built from 18 residues. This CDR3 is CATSDFAPGLAGGETQYF. CDR3 nucleotide sequence: TGTGCCACCAGTGATTTTGCGCCTGGACTAGCGGGAGGAGAGACCCAGTACTTC.

Concerning this clone: Other DNA sequences in this specimen translate into the identical CDR3. The chain combines TRBV5-1 with TRBJ2-2; the D is unclear. CDR1 SGHRS and CDR2 YFSETQ come from the germline V gene. The length of the CDR3 is 16 residues. Trimming removed 0 bases from V and 5 bases from J, with 14 bases in between. The CDR3, as DNA: TGCGCCAGCAGCTTGGGGTTAGCCGGTGGGACCGGGGAGCTGTTTTTT. Protein: CASSLGLAGGTGELFF.

This chain uses TRBV11-2 with TRBJ2-3; D possibly corresponds to TRBD1 (5 bases). Germline V lookup: CDR1 SGHAT, CDR2 FQNNGV. The CDR3 spans 13 residues. The V and J ends lost 5 bases and 4 bases respectively, with 10 bases between them. The CDR3 DNA reads as TGTGCCAGCAGCCCTACAGGCGCAGATACGCAGTATTTT. Residues: CASSPTGADTQYF.

The chain has TRBV5-4 and TRBJ2-3, with 12 bases lining up with TRBD1. CDR1 is SGHNT and CDR2 is YYREEE in the germline V gene (reference sequence). Unmatched junction bases numbered 3, after V lost 3 bases and J lost 4 bases. The CDR3 has 15 residues. CDR3 amino acids: CASSWGTGGADTQYF. The CDR3 coding sequence is TGTGCCAGCAGCTGGGGGACAGGGGGCGCAGATACGCAGTATTTT.

The chain joins TRBV5-8 to TRBJ2-7, with D possibly TRBD1 on 6 matching bases. Germline V gene data show CDR1 as SGHTS and CDR2 as YDEGEE. V lost 3 bases and J lost 4, with 14 bases in between. The CDR3 contains 14 residues. CDR3 nucleotide sequence: TGTGCCAGCAGCTATTCACAGGGAAGGTACGAGCAGTACTTC. As protein: CASSYSQGRYEQYF.

This clone is a singleton in its sample. The rearrangement uses TRBV3-1 (or the pseudogene TRBV3-2) and TRBJ2-1; weak D call: TRBD1 (6 bases). The CDR3 covers 16 residues. Germline CDR1 is LGHDT and CDR2 is YNNKEL (reference sequence). V lost 0 bases and J 7 bases, leaving 16 bases between the germline ends. CDR3 sequence: CASSQEYGARGNEQFF. In nucleotides, the CDR3 is TGTGCCAGCAGCCAAGAGTACGGGGCGAGGGGGAATGAGCAGTTCTTC.

This clone was seen only once. The gene calls are TRBV6-1 and TRBJ1-6, with 7 bases that match TRBD1. The V segment lost 2 bases and the J segment 6 bases; nucleotides outside the gene matches: 4. The CDR3 is made up of 15 amino acids. The germline CDR1 and CDR2 sequences are MNHNS and SASEGT. This chain's CDR3 is CASSESSGGNSPLHF. The DNA of the CDR3 is TGTGCCAGCAGTGAATCCTCAGGGGGTAATTCACCCCTCCACTTT.

This chain uses TRBV15 with TRBJ2-7; 10 positions match TRBD2. Germline loops: CDR1 LNHNV, CDR2 YYDKDF (reference sequence). After removal of 0 bases from V and 3 bases from J, the junction contained 2 bases not matched to a gene. This CDR3 has 15 residues. CDR3 amino acids: CATSREPSGSYEQYF. For the CDR3, the DNA is TGTGCCACCAGCAGAGAGCCTAGCGGGAGCTACGAGCAGTACTTC.

This clone was observed a single time. The sample contains more than one DNA sequence encoding this CDR3. The V call is TRBV5-4, the J call TRBJ2-5; TRBD1 aligns across 8 bases. After removal of 4 bases from V and 4 bases from J, the junction contained 3 bases not matched to a gene. The CDR3 sequence is 13 residues long. Germline values: CDR1 SGHNT, CDR2 YYREEE (reference sequence). The CDR3 is CASSLTGVETQYF. CDR3 DNA: TGTGCCAGCAGCCTGACAGGGGTAGAGACCCAGTACTTC.

This clone is a singleton in its sample. The rearrangement links TRBV6-1 to TRBJ2-7; D is perhaps TRBD1 (5 bases). The CDR3 totals 13 residues. Germline values: CDR1 MNHNS, CDR2 SASEGT. Trimming pared 0 bases from V and 3 bases from J, leaving 6 bases between. The CDR3 is CASSEARDYEQYF. The CDR3 nucleotides read TGTGCCAGCAGTGAAGCCAGGGACTACGAGCAGTACTTC.

This rearrangement joins TRBV12-3 or TRBV12-4 to TRBJ2-3, with a possible D match to TRBD1 (5 bases). The CDR3 contains 12 residues. Trimming pared 8 bases from V and 8 bases from J, leaving 14 bases between. The CDR3 DNA reads TGTGCCAGCTGCTCTGGGGCAGCTACGCAGTATTTT. Translation: CASCSGAATQYF.

The chain joins TRBV30 to TRBJ1-5, with TRBD1 identical over 11 bases. The CDR3 extends over 14 amino acids. Per the germline V gene, CDR1 is GTSNPN and CDR2 is SVGIG (reference sequence). CDR3 DNA sequence: TGTGCAATCGGACAGGGGGCTAGCAATCAGCCCCAGCATTTT. Protein product: CAIGQGASNQPQHF.

The genes are TRBV24-1 and TRBJ2-5, with TRBD1 matching over 8 bases. Looked up from germline, CDR1 is KGHDR and CDR2 is SFDVKD. V shed 8 bases, J shed 2 bases, and the junction held 0 bases outside the gene matches. There are 12 residues in the CDR3. The CDR3 here is CATNRGQETQYF. In nucleotides, the CDR3 is TGTGCCACCAACAGGGGGCAAGAGACCCAGTACTTC.

The chain employs TRBV7-9 and TRBJ1-1, with a weak D call TRBD1 (5 bases). V was clipped by 5 bases and J by 7 bases, with 14 bases between them. The V gene's germline CDR1 is SEHNR and CDR2 FQNEAQ (reference sequence). The CDR3 is made up of 13 amino acids. For the CDR3, the DNA is TGTGCCAGCAGCCCTTCGGGGGAGGGTGAAGCTTTCTTT. This gives the protein CASSPSGEGEAFF.

This clone was observed a single time. The chain couples TRBV5-6 to TRBJ1-3; D remains ambiguous. CDR3 length: 15 amino acids. CDR1 is SGHDT and CDR2 is YYEEEE in the germline V gene. Trimming removed 2 bases at V and 0 bases at J, with 9 bases between. The CDR3 sequence is CASSLLASSGNTIYF. As DNA, the CDR3 is TGTGCCAGCAGCTTACTCGCGAGCTCTGGAAACACCATATATTTT.

V and J are TRBV29-1 and TRBJ2-1, with TRBD2 identical over 9 bases. Germline values: CDR1 SQVTM, CDR2 ANQGSEA. The CDR3 sequence is 18 residues long. Trimming removed 7 bases from V and 6 bases from J; junction bases left unmatched: 22. For the CDR3, the DNA is TGCAGCGCCCGGGGATCGTCGGCGCTAGCGGGACGGATCAATGAGCAGTTCTTC. Residues: CSARGSSALAGRINEQFF.

The gene calls are TRBV5-6 and TRBJ1-6, with TRBD1 identical over 9 bases. In germline, CDR1 is SGHDT, CDR2 YYEEEE. Unmatched junction bases numbered 10, after V lost 5 bases and J lost 7 bases. The CDR3 loop spans 16 amino acids. CDR3 sequence (DNA): TGTGCCAGCAGTTATGCCGGGACAGGGAGAAATTCACCCCTCCACTTT. Protein product: CASSYAGTGRNSPLHF. The complete variable domain, with remaining parts taken from reference TRBV5-6 and TRBJ1-6, reads DAGVTQSPTHLIKTRGQQVTLRCSPKSGHDTVSWYQQALGQGPQFIFQYYEEEERQRGNFPDRFSGHQFPNYSSELNVNALLLGDSALYLCASSYAGTGRNSPLHFGNGTRLTVT.

This chain joins TRBV2 and TRBJ2-7, with 14 bases identical to TRBD2. V was clipped by 6 bases and J by 5 bases; unmatched bases: 15. CDR1 SNHLY and CDR2 FYNNEI come from the germline V gene. This CDR3 is 18 amino acids long. The CDR3 reads CASSPSGLAGEFRDEQYF. The CDR3 region has the DNA TGTGCCAGCAGCCCATCGGGACTAGCGGGAGAATTCCGAGACGAGCAGTACTTC. Drawing the rest from reference TRBV2 and TRBJ2-7, the complete variable domain is EPEVTQTPSHQVTQMGQEVILRCVPISNHLYFYWYRQILGQKVEFLVSFYNNEISEKSEIFDDQFSVERPDGSNFTLKIRSTKLEDSAMYFCASSPSGLAGEFRDEQYFGPGTRLTVT.

The chain has TRBV3-1 (or the pseudogene TRBV3-2) and TRBJ2-1, with 8 positions matching TRBD2. Germline-derived CDR1 and CDR2 are LGHDT and YNNKEL (reference sequence). The CDR3 is 14 amino acids. V was pared by 4 bases and J by 5 bases, with 4 bases of the junction left unmatched. The CDR3 protein is CASSPRGGDNEQFF. The CDR3 nucleotides are TGTGCCAGCAGCCCTCGGGGGGGGGACAATGAGCAGTTCTTC.

The rearrangement uses TRBV18 and TRBJ2-3, with 10 nucleotides matching TRBD2. The CDR3 consists of 16 residues. Germline values: CDR1 KGHSH, CDR2 LQKENI. J gave up 3 bases and V 2 bases, and 5 bases lay outside the gene matches. The CDR3 coding sequence is TGTGCCAGCTCACCATCCGCTAGCGGGAGTACAGATACGCAGTATTTT. It codes for CASSPSASGSTDTQYF.

The V call is TRBV28, the J call TRBJ2-7; tentatively, D is TRBD1 (5 bases). V lost 2 bases and J lost 0, with 11 bases in between. Germline-derived CDR1 and CDR2 are MDHEN and SYDVKM. This CDR3 is built from 15 residues. The CDR3 region has the DNA TGTGCCAGCAGTTTAGTACAGGCGTCCTCCTACGAGCAGTACTTC. This translates into CASSLVQASSYEQYF.

The chain combines TRBV19 with TRBJ1-5; 8 positions agree with TRBD1. With V trimmed by 9 bases and J by 0 bases, 16 bases remained unmatched. CDR1 and CDR2 (germline): LNHDA, SQIVND (reference sequence). This CDR3 is 18 amino acids long. CDR3 DNA sequence: TGTGCCAGCGCGACCAGGGGGACAGGTTTAATTAGCAATCAGCCCCAGCATTTT. Translated, it gives CASATRGTGLISNQPQHF. The full variable domain, its missing parts supplied by reference TRBV19 and TRBJ1-5, is DGGITQSPKYLFRKEGQNVTLSCEQNLNHDAMYWYRQDPGQGLRLIYYSQIVNDFQKGDIAEGYSVSREKKESFPLTVTSAQKNPTAFYLCASATRGTGLISNQPQHFGDGTRLSIL.